The rows below give T cell receptor beta chains drawn from one sample of a study of control samples from healthy donors and cancer patients. Assay: immunoSEQ multiplex PCR; the TCRdb copy retains only in-frame clones and omits some. The repertoire holds roughly 170,000 clones, with over 85% as singletons. The sample taken for sequencing was blood. The source is an older woman in good health. Each CDR3 is given with its conserved first and last residue. The D gene is left open where the match is weak. Only some rows state a clone size, as once, few, many or a class for expanded clones.

TRBJ1-6	once	TRBV10-3	NA	CAIRPGHISPLHF	TGTGCCATCAGGCCGGGACACATCTCACCCCTCCACTTT
TRBJ2-5	NA	TRBV19	TRBD2	CASSPRLAGGGETQYF	TGTGCCAGTAGTCCTAGACTAGCGGGGGGCGGGGAGACCCAGTACTTC
TRBJ1-1	NA	TRBV27	NA	CASSLSGSRTEAFF	TGTGCCAGCAGTTTATCGGGCAGTCGCACTGAAGCTTTCTTT
TRBJ1-4	NA	TRBV7-2	NA	CASSPSSGTNEKLFF	TGTGCCAGCAGCCCGTCTTCAGGAACTAATGAAAAACTGTTTTTT
TRBJ1-5	NA	TRBV4-3	NA	CASSLDTFNQPQHF	TGCGCCAGCAGCCTCGACACATTCAATCAGCCCCAGCATTTT
TRBJ2-5	few	TRBV19	NA	CASSIGGDQETQYF	TGTGCCAGTAGTATTGGAGGGGACCAAGAGACCCAGTACTTC
TRBJ1-2	NA	TRBV4-3	NA	CASSQDRGQNYGYTF	TGCGCCAGCAGCCAAGATCGAGGACAAAACTATGGCTACACCTTC
TRBJ1-1	NA	TRBV27	NA	CASSPRDAKNTEAFF	TGTGCCAGCAGTCCCCGGGACGCCAAGAACACTGAAGCTTTCTTT
TRBJ2-7	NA	TRBV7-2	TRBD2	CASSLPSGGFYEQYF	TGTGCCAGCAGCTTGCCTAGCGGGGGGTTCTACGAGCAGTACTTC
TRBJ2-5	NA	TRBV2	TRBD2	CASSGSSGGQETQYF	TGTGCCAGCAGTGGATCCAGCGGGGGCCAAGAGACTCAGTACTTC
TRBJ2-3	NA	TRBV19	NA	CASSSRASRTDTQYF	TGTGCCAGTAGTTCCAGGGCCAGTCGGACAGATACGCAGTATTTT
TRBJ1-6	NA	TRBV27	TRBD1	CASSLATGRVSSPLHF	TGTGCCAGCAGTTTAGCGACAGGGCGAGTTAGTTCACCCCTCCACTTT
TRBJ1-2	NA	TRBV29-1	NA	CSVEKEENYGYTF	TGCAGCGTTGAAAAGGAGGAAAACTATGGCTACACCTTC
TRBJ2-1	NA	TRBV27	TRBD2	CASSSHTRTSGGTLKGNEQFF	TGTGCCAGCAGTTCACACACTCGGACTAGCGGGGGAACGTTAAAAGGTAATGAGCAGTTCTTC
TRBJ1-2	NA	TRBV2	NA	CASRRGNYGYTF	TGTGCCAGTCGAAGGGGGAACTATGGCTACACCTTC
TRBJ1-4	NA	TRBV28	NA	CASSLRGSGVNEKLFF	TGTGCCAGCAGTTTACGAGGGTCGGGGGTAAATGAAAAACTGTTTTTT
TRBJ1-1	NA	TRBV4-1	NA	CASSQEGGGGTEAFF	TGCGCCAGCAGCCAAGAGGGGGGCGGGGGCACTGAAGCTTTCTTT
TRBJ1-2	NA	TRBV18	NA	CASSPPVPANYGYTF	TGTGCCAGCTCACCACCGGTTCCGGCTAACTATGGCTACACCTTC
TRBJ1-1	NA	TRBV11-2	NA	CASSLGTNTEAFF	TGTGCCAGCAGCTTAGGAACGAACACTGAAGCTTTCTTT
TRBJ1-2	NA	TRBV30	TRBD1	CAWSRTGQSTYF	TGTGCCTGGAGTAGAACGGGACAGTCAACTTACTTC
TRBJ1-1	NA	TRBV6-6	TRBD1	CASRPQMTGFAFF	TGTGCCAGCAGACCCCAAATGACAGGGTTCGCTTTCTTT
TRBJ1-1	NA	TRBV4-3	TRBD1	CASSQEHSVTGGKEAFF	TGCGCCAGCAGCCAAGAACACTCCGTCACAGGGGGGAAAGAAGCTTTCTTT
TRBJ2-7	NA	TRBV6-5	NA	CASPDGTYEQYF	TGTGCCAGCCCGGACGGGACCTACGAGCAGTACTTC
TRBJ1-6	NA	TRBV6-5	NA	CASSLLTGTYNSPLHF	TGTGCCAGCAGTTTGTTAACAGGGACCTATAATTCACCCCTCCACTTT
TRBJ2-5	once	TRBV7-2	TRBD2	CASSLETSGGAETQYF	TGTGCCAGCAGCTTAGAGACTAGCGGGGGGGCTGAGACCCAGTACTTC
TRBJ1-5	once	TRBV5-6	NA	CASSLGPSNQPQHF	TGTGCCAGCAGCTTGGGACCTAGCAATCAGCCCCAGCATTTT
TRBJ2-7	NA	TRBV18	TRBD1	CASSNKQGNEQYF	TGTGCCAGCTCAAATAAACAGGGGAACGAGCAGTACTTC
TRBJ1-5	few	TRBV21-1	NA	CASSNPGLQGRDSNQPQHF	TGTGCCAGCAGCAACCCGGGACTCCAAGGTCGGGATAGCAATCAGCCCCAGCATTTT
TRBJ2-2	NA	TRBV7-9	NA	CASSLSGIGTGELFF	TGTGCCAGCAGCTTGTCAGGAATCGGCACCGGGGAGCTGTTTTTT
TRBJ1-1	NA	TRBV5-1	NA	CASSEWRGVPEAFF	TGCGCCAGCAGCGAATGGAGGGGGGTCCCTGAAGCTTTCTTT
TRBJ2-6	NA	TRBV7-2	NA	CASSLGEVTTF	TGTGCCAGCAGCTTAGGGGAAGTAACGACTTTC
TRBJ2-5	NA	TRBV29-1	NA	CSVEETPDGTQYF	TGCAGCGTCGAAGAGACTCCCGACGGGACCCAGTACTTC
TRBJ2-2	NA	TRBV18	NA	CASSPLGPINTGELFF	TGTGCCAGCTCACCACTCGGACCTATAAACACCGGGGAGCTGTTTTTT
TRBJ2-2	NA	TRBV11-3	NA	CASSFRGNTGELFF	TGTGCCAGCAGCTTCCGGGGGAACACCGGGGAGCTGTTTTTT
TRBJ2-7	NA	TRBV7-2	TRBD2	CASSSGLAGAFYEQYF	TGTGCCAGCAGCTCGGGACTAGCGGGGGCTTTCTACGAGCAGTACTTC
TRBJ1-3	NA	TRBV2	TRBD1	CASRPQGAYGNTIYF	TGTGCCAGCAGGCCCCAGGGGGCGTACGGAAACACCATATATTTT
TRBJ2-7	NA	TRBV6-5	NA	CASSPAPWEQYF	TGTGCCAGCAGCCCCGCCCCTTGGGAGCAGTACTTC
TRBJ1-6	NA	TRBV5-4	NA	CASSLESSYSPLHF	TGTGCCAGCAGCTTGGAGTCCAGTTATTCACCCCTCCACTTT
TRBJ1-1	NA	TRBV15	TRBD1	CATSRGAYRGRETEAFF	TGTGCCACCAGCAGAGGCGCCTACAGGGGGCGGGAGACTGAAGCTTTCTTT
TRBJ1-4	NA	TRBV18	TRBD1	CASSPDREVLFF	TGTGCCAGCTCACCCGACAGGGAGGTTCTGTTTTTT
TRBJ1-5	NA	TRBV7-2	NA	CASSLALHQPQHF	TGTGCCAGCAGCTTAGCGCTTCACCAGCCCCAGCATTTT
TRBJ1-4	NA	TRBV5-5	TRBD1	CASSTDRGQYEKLFF	TGTGCCAGCAGCACGGACAGGGGGCAGTATGAAAAACTGTTTTTT
TRBJ1-4	NA	TRBV19	NA	CASKKAVGREKLFF	TGTGCCAGTAAAAAGGCAGTTGGCCGAGAAAAACTGTTTTTT
TRBJ1-5	NA	TRBV6-2/TRBV6-3	TRBD1	CASSPTGGWQPQHF	TGTGCCAGCAGCCCCACAGGGGGCTGGCAGCCCCAGCATTTT
TRBJ1-4	few	TRBV7-2	NA	CASSSTASEKLFF	TGTGCCAGCAGCTCGACGGCCAGCGAAAAACTGTTTTTT
TRBJ2-1	NA	TRBV6-2/TRBV6-3	NA	CASSSQGYNEQFF	TGTGCCAGCAGTTCTCAGGGGTACAATGAGCAGTTCTTC
TRBJ1-2	NA	TRBV18	TRBD1	CASFRDRGREDYGYTF	TGTGCCAGCTTCCGGGACAGGGGGCGCGAGGACTATGGCTACACCTTC
TRBJ2-7	once	TRBV30	NA	CAWSVASGGRQYF	TGTGCCTGGAGTGTAGCCTCCGGGGGTCGGCAGTACTTC